This is a list of T cell receptor beta chains from one sample in a study of T cell responses to AZD1222 COVID-19 vaccine. Produced via immunoSEQ multiplex PCR; TCRdb's table is partial and in-frame only. The data hold about 140,000 clones, with about 90% observed a single time. The starting material was peripheral blood, obtained 28 days after the second dose of the MenACWY control vaccine. These receptors all stem from an adult who received the MenACWY meningococcal vaccine as a control. CDR3s include the opening cysteine and the closing phenylalanine or tryptophan. D genes are given only for firm matches. A clone size is listed for some rows: how often the clone was seen (once, few, many), or a class if it is expanded.

cdr3_nt cdr3_aa d_call cdr3_length clone_size j_call v_call
TGTGCCAGCAGTTTAGGGCAGACATGGGAGCTGTTTTTT CASSLGQTWELFF - 13 - TRBJ2-2 TRBV12-3/TRBV12-4
TGTGCCTGGAGTGTAAAAGAGACCCAGTACTTC CAWSVKETQYF - 11 - TRBJ2-5 TRBV30
TGTGCCAGCAGTTACAACCCAGGACTAGCGGGAATAACGACCTACGAGCAGTACTTC CASSYNPGLAGITTYEQYF TRBD2 19 - TRBJ2-7 TRBV6-2/TRBV6-3
TGCAGCGTTGCCCGGGACACCTCCTACAATGAGCAGTTCTTC CSVARDTSYNEQFF - 14 - TRBJ2-1 TRBV29-1
TGTGCCAGCAGCCCTCGGGACAGGCGTTCGAATGAGCAGTTCTTC CASSPRDRRSNEQFF TRBD1 15 - TRBJ2-1 TRBV3-1/TRBV3-2
TGCGCCAGCAGTGAGTTTCTGGCGGGATCGGAGCTGTTTTTT CASSEFLAGSELFF - 14 - TRBJ2-2 TRBV10-2
TGTGCCAGCAGCGTAGCTATCACGGGACACTCCTCCTACAATGAGCAGTTCTTC CASSVAITGHSSYNEQFF - 18 - TRBJ2-1 TRBV9
TGTGCCAGCAGCTTGAGTAGCCGAGACTACGAGCAGTACTTC CASSLSSRDYEQYF - 14 - TRBJ2-7 TRBV5-5
TGTGCCAGTAGAATTGACAGCTCCCCCGGTGAGCAGTTCTTC CASRIDSSPGEQFF - 14 - TRBJ2-1 TRBV19
TGTGCCAGCATGGTAATGCAGGGCTTTGGCTACACCTTC CASMVMQGFGYTF - 13 few TRBJ1-2 TRBV7-3
TGTGCCAGCAGAGCGGGACAAAGAGAGACCCAGTACTTC CASRAGQRETQYF - 13 - TRBJ2-5 TRBV2
TGTGCCAGCAGCCCCTCCGGCAGCACAGATACGCAGTATTTT CASSPSGSTDTQYF - 14 - TRBJ2-3 TRBV7-9
TGTGCCAGCAGCTTGGGAGGTTCGTCAACCCGTGTGGAACTGTTTTTT CASSLGGSSTRVELFF - 16 - TRBJ1-4 TRBV5-4
TGTGCCAGCAGTGGAGGACTAGCGGACTTCTACGAGCAGTACTTC CASSGGLADFYEQYF TRBD2 15 once TRBJ2-7 TRBV6-4
TGTGCCAGCAGTTACCCCCGCGACACGAACACCGGGGAGCTGTTTTTT CASSYPRDTNTGELFF - 16 - TRBJ2-2 TRBV6-2/TRBV6-3
TGCGCCAGCAGCTGGGGGACAGGGGGCGATCAGCCCCAGCATTTT CASSWGTGGDQPQHF TRBD1 15 - TRBJ1-5 TRBV5-1
TGTGCCAGCAGACCAGGAGGGAGCGCCACAGATACGCAGTATTTT CASRPGGSATDTQYF - 15 - TRBJ2-3 TRBV6-5
TGTGCCAGCAGTCCAACGGACAGCTCCTACGAGCAGTACTTC CASSPTDSSYEQYF - 14 - TRBJ2-7 TRBV27
TGTGCCAGTAGTACCACCAGCGGACCGGTGAACACTGAAGCTTTCTTT CASSTTSGPVNTEAFF - 16 - TRBJ1-1 TRBV19
TGTGCCAGCAGCCAAAGGCCCGGACTAGCGCAACACACCGGGGAGCTGTTTTTT CASSQRPGLAQHTGELFF TRBD2 18 - TRBJ2-2 TRBV3-1/TRBV3-2
TGTGCCAGCAGCTCTGGACTAGCGGGGATCACAGATACGCAGTATTTT CASSSGLAGITDTQYF TRBD2 16 - TRBJ2-3 TRBV7-2
TGTGCCAGCAGCCTGGGACTAGTTGGTAATGAGCAGTTCTTC CASSLGLVGNEQFF TRBD2 14 - TRBJ2-1 TRBV7-2
TGTGCCTGGAGGGGACAAGGTATTAATTCACCCCTCCACTTT CAWRGQGINSPLHF - 14 - TRBJ1-6 TRBV30
TGTGCCAGTTACTCATTCGGGGCCGTCGGGGCGGAGGGCTACACCTTC CASYSFGAVGAEGYTF - 16 once TRBJ1-2 TRBV28
TGTGCCAGCAGCTTCTCCGGGACAGGCGGCACCGGGGAGCTGTTTTTT CASSFSGTGGTGELFF TRBD1 16 - TRBJ2-2 TRBV7-3
TGTGCCAGTAGCCAACCTCGGGGGACCCGGGATGAAAAACTGTTTTTT CASSQPRGTRDEKLFF - 16 - TRBJ1-4 TRBV19
TGTGCCAGTAACAGGGTAGGCGGGGAGCTGTTTTTT CASNRVGGELFF - 12 - TRBJ2-2 TRBV19
TGTGCCAGTAGTATAGATCCAGCACCTGGAAACACCATATATTTT CASSIDPAPGNTIYF - 15 - TRBJ1-3 TRBV19
TGTGCCAGCAGATCGGACAGGACCTACGAGCAGTACTTC CASRSDRTYEQYF TRBD1 13 few TRBJ2-7 TRBV2
TGTGCCAGCAGTGACCCTGTACAACACGCACGAAACACCATATATTTT CASSDPVQHARNTIYF - 16 - TRBJ1-3 TRBV21-1
TGTGCCAGCAGCTTAACAGGGGCAACCGGGGAGCTGTTTTTT CASSLTGATGELFF TRBD1 14 - TRBJ2-2 TRBV7-2